A selection of T cell receptor beta chains follows, all from one sample in a study of T cell repertoires in cytomegalovirus infection. TCRdb used MiXCR to reprocess the reads, holding one entry per CDR3 protein. Here the sample spans about 300,000 distinct CDR3 sequences, about a tenth being singletons. Source material: PBMCs. Receptors were obtained from a human donor in good health (CMV status not recorded). Some clones in this sample may be carry-over from other donors' samples. Both conserved end residues are part of each CDR3. Each record gives: J gene, V gene, clone size, D gene, CDR3 DNA, CDR3 protein. A D gene is named only where the DNA matches it firmly. Clone size is not always given. Where it is, it says once, few, many or a class for expanded clones.

TRBJ1-1,TRBV9,many,.,TGTGCCAGCAGCGTAGTTCCCGGGAACACTGAAGCTTTCTTT,CASSVVPGNTEAFF
TRBJ1-5,TRBV7-2,many,TRBD1,TGTGCCAGCAGCCGCCGGGACAGGGGTTCCAATCAGCCCCAGCATTTT,CASSRRDRGSNQPQHF
TRBJ2-6,TRBV29-1,many,TRBD2,TGCAGCGACGGAGGGGGTCTTCGGGAGGGCTCTGGGGCCAACGTCCTGACTTTC,CSDGGGLREGSGANVLTF
TRBJ1-5,TRBV7-2,many,.,TGTGCCAGCAGCGCCCAAAGCGGGCCCAATCAGCCCCAGCATTTT,CASSAQSGPNQPQHF
TRBJ1-1,TRBV20-1,many,.,TGCAGTGCGCAAAGGGCCCTGAACGCTGAAGCTTTCTTT,CSAQRALNAEAFF
TRBJ1-2,TRBV29-1,.,TRBD1,TGCAGCGTTCCGGGACAGGGGGGGAACTATGGCTACACCTTC,CSVPGQGGNYGYTF
TRBJ2-7,TRBV29-1,.,.,TGCAGCGTTGTGCTTGACAGGTTATACGAGCAGTACTTC,CSVVLDRLYEQYF
TRBJ2-5,TRBV18,.,.,TGTGCCAGCTCACCAAGAGGGGGGCCCCAAGAGACCCAGTACTTC,CASSPRGGPQETQYF
TRBJ2-5,TRBV6-5,many,.,TGTGCCAGCAGTTACTCTAGCGTTGAGACCCAGTACTTC,CASSYSSVETQYF
TRBJ1-2,TRBV12-3/TRBV12-4,many,.,TGTGCCAGCAGTTTGGCCGGTCCCTGGGGCTACACCTTC,CASSLAGPWGYTF
TRBJ2-1,TRBV19,many,TRBD1,TGTGCCAGTAGTGCCATCCGGACAGGGTCTTTTTACAATGAGCAGTTCTTC,CASSAIRTGSFYNEQFF